These T cell receptor beta chains were read from a single sample in a study of T cell repertoires in cytomegalovirus infection. These receptors have no identified antigens. MiXCR was run by TCRdb on the reads, yielding one entry per CDR3 protein. The sample records 50,000 to 60,000 distinct CDR3 sequences, about 20% being singletons. The source material was CD8+ T cells from cultured PBMCs, sampled from culture after CMV antigen stimulation. These receptors were collected from a human donor in good health (CMV status not recorded). Some clones in this sample may be carry-over from other donors' samples. Each CDR3 is given with its conserved first and last residue.

TRBJ2-6,17,TRBV6-5,CASSSGQGRSGANVLTF
TRBJ2-6,15,TRBV7-9,CASSLPMAGANVLTF
TRBJ2-1,15,TRBV5-1,CASSERRDRVNEQFF
TRBJ2-3,14,TRBV12-3/TRBV12-4,CASSWGRNWDTQYF
TRBJ2-7,18,TRBV4-1,CASSQGPTGTGASYEQYF
TRBJ2-1,15,TRBV7-8,CASSPRTGLNNEQFF
TRBJ1-1,17,TRBV27,CASSLRGGASGNTEAFF
TRBJ2-2,15,TRBV12-3/TRBV12-4,CASSLRQGALGELFF
TRBJ2-7,15,TRBV7-2,CASSFLGTGADEQYF
TRBJ2-1,15,TRBV5-6,CASSLEVSSYNEQFF
TRBJ2-7,13,TRBV11-1,CASTAGVTYEQYF
TRBJ2-7,12,TRBV2,CASSVAPYEQYF
TRBJ1-4,16,TRBV7-9,CASSPYFGATNEKLFF
TRBJ2-7,14,TRBV6-2/TRBV6-3,CASSSSGGSYEQYF
TRBJ2-7,14,TRBV9,CASSGRDSSYEQYF
TRBJ1-1,14,TRBV12-3/TRBV12-4,CASSLSRVNTEAFF
TRBJ1-2,14,TRBV20-1,CSARDWQADYGYTF
TRBJ1-2,16,TRBV7-8,CASSPPTGLGLGGYTF
TRBJ2-7,17,TRBV11-2,CASSAPSSGGAGYEQYF
TRBJ2-1,14,TRBV7-9,CASSPWTSLVEQFF
TRBJ2-1,14,TRBV7-3,CASSHRQGRDEQFF
TRBJ1-2,16,TRBV7-2,CASSLKRSEFNYGYTF
TRBJ1-2,13,TRBV7-6,CASSFIPEWGYTF
TRBJ1-5,15,TRBV6-1,CASSEARHSNQPQHF
TRBJ1-2,17,TRBV13,CASSLGPGQVDNYGYTF
TRBJ2-2,14,TRBV12-3/TRBV12-4,CASSTTGFSGELFF
TRBJ1-6,13,TRBV28,CASSYGGNSPLHF
TRBJ1-2,14,TRBV6-4,CASSGQAWMDGYTF
TRBJ2-6,19,TRBV7-9,CASSPIGDPLHSGANVLTF
TRBJ2-6,19,TRBV4-2,CASSLTDRGLMPGANVLTF
TRBJ1-6,14,TRBV27,CASSPPPGNSPLHF
TRBJ1-1,14,TRBV6-2/TRBV6-3,CASSPLRGYTEAFF
TRBJ1-1,14,TRBV19,CAILRTGANTEAFF
TRBJ2-2,17,TRBV11-3,CASSLDLTGEGTGELFF
TRBJ1-2,16,TRBV7-6,CASSFKLGGGLNGYTF
TRBJ2-7,13,TRBV29-1,CSVSTGTAYEQYF
TRBJ1-5,13,TRBV27,CASSWGVNQPQHF
TRBJ1-1,12,TRBV19,CASILPSGGAFF
TRBJ1-3,16,TRBV4-1,CASSQQQGWQGNTIYF
TRBJ1-3,13,TRBV7-9,CASTGLVGNTIYF
TRBJ1-5,16,TRBV12-3/TRBV12-4,CASSAGTGNSNQPQHF
TRBJ1-1,17,TRBV4-1,CASSQVLNVGPDTEAFF
TRBJ2-2,14,TRBV7-6,CASSLGNRAGELFF
TRBJ2-3,16,TRBV7-8,CASSLDERGNTDTQYF
TRBJ2-4,15,TRBV11-2,CASTPSGTSKNIQYF
TRBJ2-6,15,TRBV7-8,CASSGQSSGANVLTF
TRBJ1-2,15,TRBV4-3,CASSQDSRGADGYTF
TRBJ1-6,16,TRBV30,CAWRFRTGGTDSPLHF